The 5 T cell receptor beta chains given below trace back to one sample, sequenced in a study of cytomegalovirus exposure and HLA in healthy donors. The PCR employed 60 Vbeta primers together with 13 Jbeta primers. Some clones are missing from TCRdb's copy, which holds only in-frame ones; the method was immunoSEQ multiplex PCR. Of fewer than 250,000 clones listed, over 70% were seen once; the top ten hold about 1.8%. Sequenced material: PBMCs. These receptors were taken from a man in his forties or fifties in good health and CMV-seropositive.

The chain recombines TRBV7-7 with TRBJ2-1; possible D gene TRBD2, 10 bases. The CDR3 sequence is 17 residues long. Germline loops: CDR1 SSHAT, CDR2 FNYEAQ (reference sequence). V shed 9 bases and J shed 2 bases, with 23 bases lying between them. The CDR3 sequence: CASSKREGQGPYNEQFF. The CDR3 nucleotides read TGTGCCAGTAGCAAGCGGGAGGGACAGGGCCCCTACAATGAGCAGTTCTTC.

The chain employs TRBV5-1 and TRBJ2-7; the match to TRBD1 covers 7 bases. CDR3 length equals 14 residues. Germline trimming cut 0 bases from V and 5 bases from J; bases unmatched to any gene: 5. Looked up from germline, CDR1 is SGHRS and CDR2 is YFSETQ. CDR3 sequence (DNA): TGCGCCAGCAGCTTGGACCTTACAGGGGACGAGCAGTACTTC. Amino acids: CASSLDLTGDEQYF. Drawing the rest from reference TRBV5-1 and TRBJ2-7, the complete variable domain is KAGVTQTPRYLIKTRGQQVTLSCSPISGHRSVSWYQQTPGQGLQFLFEYFSETQRNKGNFPGRFSGRQFSNSRSEMNVSTLELGDSALYLCASSLDLTGDEQYFGPGTRLTVT.

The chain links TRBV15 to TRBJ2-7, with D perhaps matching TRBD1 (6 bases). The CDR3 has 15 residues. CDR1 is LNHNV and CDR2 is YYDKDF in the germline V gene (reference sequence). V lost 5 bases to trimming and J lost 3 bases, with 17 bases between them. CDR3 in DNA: TGTGCCACCAGCGGATCAGGGGAATCGGGCTACGAGCAGTACTTC. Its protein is CATSGSGESGYEQYF.

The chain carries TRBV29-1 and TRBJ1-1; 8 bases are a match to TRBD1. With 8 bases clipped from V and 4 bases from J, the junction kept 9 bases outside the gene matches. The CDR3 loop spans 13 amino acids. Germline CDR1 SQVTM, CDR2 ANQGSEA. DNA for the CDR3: TGCAGCTACAGGACAGGGAGCGGCACTGAAGCTTTCTTT. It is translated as CSYRTGSGTEAFF. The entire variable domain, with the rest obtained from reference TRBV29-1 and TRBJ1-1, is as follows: SAVISQKPSRDICQRGTSLTIQCQVDSQVTMMFWYRQQPGQSLTLIATANQGSEATYESGFVIDKFPISRPNLTFSTLTVSNMSPEDSSIYLCSYRTGSGTEAFFGQGTRLTVV.

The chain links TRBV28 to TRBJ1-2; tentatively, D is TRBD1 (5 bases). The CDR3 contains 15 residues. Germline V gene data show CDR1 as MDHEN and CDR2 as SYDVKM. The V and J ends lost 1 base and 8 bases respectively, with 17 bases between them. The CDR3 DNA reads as TGTGCCAGCAGTTTATCCAGTGGGGGGGGTGGGGGCTACACCTTC. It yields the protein CASSLSSGGGGGYTF.